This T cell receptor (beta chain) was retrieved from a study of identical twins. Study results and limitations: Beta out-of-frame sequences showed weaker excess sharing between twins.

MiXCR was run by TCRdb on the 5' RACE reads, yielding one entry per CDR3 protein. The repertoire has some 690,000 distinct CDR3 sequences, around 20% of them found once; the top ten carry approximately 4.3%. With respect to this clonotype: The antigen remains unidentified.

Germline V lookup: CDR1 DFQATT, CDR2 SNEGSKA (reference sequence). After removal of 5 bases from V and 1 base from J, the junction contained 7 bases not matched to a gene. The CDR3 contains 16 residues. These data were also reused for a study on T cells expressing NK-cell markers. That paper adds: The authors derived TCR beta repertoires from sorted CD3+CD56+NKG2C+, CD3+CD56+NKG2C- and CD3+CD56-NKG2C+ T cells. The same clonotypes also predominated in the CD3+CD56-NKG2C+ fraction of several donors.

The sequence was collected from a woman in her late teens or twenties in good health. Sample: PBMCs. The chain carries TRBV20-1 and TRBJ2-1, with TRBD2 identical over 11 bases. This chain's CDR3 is CSARYLAGGSYNEQFF. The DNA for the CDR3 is TGCAGTGCTCGATATCTAGCGGGGGGTTCCTACAATGAGCAGTTCTTC.